This T cell receptor (beta chain) was profiled in a study of cytomegalovirus exposure and HLA in healthy donors. CDR1 and CDR2 from the germline V gene are MDHEN and SYDVKM. The CDR3 extends over 14 amino acids. Germline trimming cut 7 bases from V and 11 bases from J; bases unmatched to any gene: 11. This PCR relied on a set of 60 Vbeta primers and 13 Jbeta primers. Here immunoSEQ multiplex PCR was the method, and the copy in TCRdb shows in-frame clones only, minus some. There are roughly 130,000 clones in the sample; 70% to 80% occur only once, and about 1.7% lies in the top ten. The V gene is TRBV28, the J gene TRBJ1-4, with 9 bases lining up with TRBD1. Specimen: PBMCs. This sequence was found in a woman aged 50 to 65 in good health and CMV-seronegative. The CDR3 region is CASTPPGTGKKLFF. The CDR3 DNA reads as TGTGCCAGCACCCCCCCCGGGACAGGGAAGAAACTGTTTTTT.